A single sample is the source of the 27 T cell receptor beta chains below, sequenced in a study of T-cell reconstitution after alpha-beta-depleted transplantation in children (TCRdb year 2016). Libraries were constructed by PCR. TCRdb lists the instrument as Illumina HiSeq 2500. TCR library preparation used molecular barcoding, with unique molecular identifiers applied to normalize quantification of the TCRbeta repertoire. TCRdb reworked the public reads: Q25 trimming with fastp, MiXCR clone assembly, productive beta chains retained. CDR3 protein duplicates are merged, each entry listing the most common genes and DNA. The sample includes 220,000 or so distinct CDR3 sequences, with under 9.5% observed a single time. The top ten clonotypes cover roughly 5.8% of the sample. In light of the paper, this sample's treatment or condition label describes: allogeneic hematopoietic cell transplantation with graft depleted of TCRalphabeta T cells and CD19 B cells.

The input for sequencing was PBMCs, mostly from graft donor cells, taken 180 days after TCRalphabeta/CD19-depleted stem cell transplant. These TCRs come from a male patient between 5 and 17 years old who had a stem cell transplant for acute lymphoblastic leukemia, so the T cells may come from the graft donor.

This clonotype was counted at least ten times. The rearrangement links TRBV25-1 to TRBJ2-7, with no clear D. Germline lookup yields CDR1 MGHDK and CDR2 SYGVNS. The V gene lost 4 bases and the J gene lost 1 base, with 11 bases spanning the gap. The CDR3 is 14 amino acids. The CDR3 nucleotides read TGTGCCAGCAGTGGCCGGATGAAATCCTACGAGCAGTACTTC. This encodes CASSGRMKSYEQYF.

This clonotype has ten or more counts. The chain uses TRBV5-1 and TRBJ1-4; the match to TRBD1 covers 7 bases. J gave up 10 bases and V 3 bases, and 12 bases lay outside the gene matches. CDR1 SGHRS and CDR2 YFSETQ come from the germline V gene. The CDR3 has 15 residues. CDR3 nucleotides: TGCGCCAGCAGCTCCTTGGGACAGCCGGCTGGAAAACTGTTTTTT. This codes for CASSSLGQPAGKLFF.

The rearrangement uses TRBV6-1 and TRBJ2-3; no firm D call. The CDR3 has 12 amino acids. V was clipped by 11 bases and J by 5 bases, with 14 bases between them. Germline V gene lookup returns CDR1 MNHNS and CDR2 SASEGT. The DNA for the CDR3 is TGTGCCGTTACCAGAGAGAGAGATACGCAGTATTTT. Its protein is CAVTRERDTQYF.

This clonotype was picked up many times. One junction end does not reproduce the germline sequence, and a read error may be involved. The V gene is TRBV5-1, the J gene TRBJ2-1; D remains ambiguous. Germline CDR1 SGHRS, CDR2 YFSETQ. CDR3 length: 11 residues. The CDR3 loop reads CASSFYNEQFF. In DNA form, the CDR3 reads TGTGCCAGCAGTTTCTACAATGAGCAGTTCTTC.

To note about this clonotype: One end of the junction varies from germline; a read error may be responsible. This chain joins TRBV4-2 and TRBJ2-1, with TRBD2 matching 10 bases. The V gene's germline CDR1 is LGHNA and CDR2 YNFKEQ. The CDR3 extends over 13 amino acids. The chain's CDR3 is CAISPGLAVEQFF. The CDR3 DNA follows: TGTGCCATCAGCCCCGGACTAGCGGTTGAGCAGTTCTTC.

This clonotype turned up a few times. This rearrangement joins TRBV12-3 or TRBV12-4 to TRBJ2-2, with D possibly being TRBD1 (6 bases). The CDR3 spans 13 residues. V lost 5 bases to trimming and J lost 4 bases, with 8 bases between them. As DNA, the CDR3 is TGTGCCAGCAGTCACAGGGCCACCGGGGAGCTGTTTTTT. Amino acid sequence: CASSHRATGELFF.

This clonotype was observed many times. This chain links TRBV29-1 with TRBJ2-7; 11 bases are a match to TRBD2. Per germline, CDR1 SQVTM and CDR2 ANQGSEA. The V and J ends lost 3 bases and 4 bases, in that order; junction bases with no gene match: 2. This CDR3 region has 13 residues. For the CDR3, the DNA is TGCAGCGTTGATCTAGCGGGGGGTTACGAGCAGTACTTC. It translates to CSVDLAGGYEQYF.

This clonotype was observed at least ten times. V usage is TRBV4-2 and J usage is TRBJ2-7, with 10 bases lining up with TRBD1. Germline CDR1 and CDR2: LGHNA and YNFKEQ. Germline trimming cut 3 bases from V and 0 bases from J; bases unmatched to any gene: 2. The CDR3 has 15 amino acids. CDR3 in amino acids: CASSQGQGRSYEQYF. As DNA, the CDR3 is TGTGCCAGCAGCCAGGGACAGGGGCGCTCCTACGAGCAGTACTTC.

This clonotype was recorded at least ten times. The V gene is TRBV5-1, the J gene TRBJ2-3; TRBD2 matches at 8 bases. The J segment lost 4 bases and the V segment lost 7 bases, leaving 11 bases of the junction unmatched. The germline V gene has CDR1 SGHRS and CDR2 YFSETQ. This CDR3 is 15 amino acids long. The DNA for the CDR3 is TGCGCCAGCCAGGATCGGACTAGCCGCGCAGATACGCAGTATTTT. Residues: CASQDRTSRADTQYF.

This clonotype came up many times. This sequence joins TRBV28 and TRBJ1-4, with no clear D. Trimming cost V 6 bases and J 2 bases, with 13 bases left between them. The CDR3 is made up of 15 amino acids. The germline gives CDR1 MDHEN, CDR2 SYDVKM. CDR3: CASRQLGSTNEKLFF. CDR3 nucleotides: TGTGCCAGCAGGCAGCTCGGGTCGACTAATGAAAAACTGTTTTTT.

Details on this clonotype: Its ends do not fully match the called genes, so a read error is possible. The chain links TRBV6-1 to TRBJ2-1; 7 nucleotides line up with TRBD1. In germline, CDR1 is MNHNS, CDR2 SASEGT. The CDR3 is made up of 12 amino acids. The CDR3 sequence is CASNPSGQPWVF. The CDR3 nucleotides are TGTGCCAGCAACCCCTCGGGACAGCCTTGGGTCTTC.

J is TRBJ2-7 and V is TRBV2; 7 bases align to TRBD2. CDR1 SNHLY and CDR2 FYNNEI come from the germline V gene. The CDR3 runs to 16 residues. The V and J ends lost 7 bases and 1 base, in that order; junction bases with no gene match: 13. The CDR3 coding sequence is TGTGCCAGCAAGCTCTCTATGGGGGGGGTATCCTACGAGCAGTACTTC. Translated, it gives CASKLSMGGVSYEQYF.

In this sample, this clonotype turned up many times. The chain recombines TRBV12-3 or TRBV12-4 with TRBJ2-5, with 7 bases fitting TRBD1. The junction had 15 bases not matched to a gene; V was cut back by 5 bases and J by 6 bases. This CDR3 region has 16 residues. The CDR3 here is CASSTIPGTVGQTQYF. Written as DNA, the CDR3 is TGTGCCAGCAGTACCATCCCCGGGACAGTCGGCCAGACCCAGTACTTC.

Comments on this clonotype: A much larger clone differs from this one at a single base, so this may be a read error. This chain links TRBV10-2 with TRBJ2-5; no definite D call. Germline loops: CDR1 WSHSY, CDR2 SAAADI. The CDR3 runs to 14 residues. This CDR3 reads CASSENRRQETRYF. CDR3 nucleotides: TGCGCCAGCAGTGAAAACCGCCGCCAAGAGACCCGGTACTTC.

This clonotype has ten or more counts. The V and J genes are TRBV19 and TRBJ2-7; D is ambiguous. Germline lookup yields CDR1 LNHDA and CDR2 SQIVND (reference sequence). CDR3 length: 8 residues. In nucleotides, the CDR3 is TGTCGAGGACACGAGCAGTACTTC. Protein product: CRGHEQYF.

The sample holds many counts of this clonotype. This CDR3 is CSARTQGLTDTQYF. For the CDR3, the DNA is TGCAGTGCTAGAACCCAGGGACTCACAGATACGCAGTATTTT. This rearrangement joins TRBV20-1 to TRBJ2-3; weak D call: TRBD2 (6 bases). The CDR3 is 14 residues long. Germline V CDR1 and CDR2: DFQATT, SNEGSKA (reference sequence). V lost 2 bases, J lost 2 bases, and 11 bases lay in between.

In this sample, this clonotype turned up many times. V usage is TRBV4-1 and J usage is TRBJ2-3; 7 bases align to TRBD1. Germline CDR1 reads MGHRA; CDR2 reads YSYEKL. Losses at the gene ends were 5 bases for V and 0 bases for J; bases not matched to a gene: 8. This CDR3 is 16 amino acids long. The CDR3 is CASSSRTRGSTDTQYF. The CDR3 region has the DNA TGCGCCAGCAGCTCCCGGACCAGGGGGAGCACAGATACGCAGTATTTT.

At least ten counts were recorded for this clonotype. The rearrangement joins TRBV7-2 to TRBJ1-1; D possibly corresponds to TRBD1 (5 bases). The CDR3 consists of 16 residues. Germline-derived CDR1 and CDR2 are SGHTA and FQGNSA. V was shortened by 5 bases and J by 1 base, with 17 bases between the two germline ends. CDR3 in amino acids: CASSLFVLGGNTEAFF. CDR3 coding DNA: TGTGCCAGCAGCCTATTCGTACTGGGGGGGAACACTGAAGCTTTCTTT.

This clonotype appeared many times. The chain has TRBV14 and TRBJ2-3; D gene uncertain. Germline V gene lookup returns CDR1 SGHDN and CDR2 FVKESK. This CDR3 has 15 residues. V lost 1 base and J lost 2, with 10 bases in between. CDR3 loop: CASSQVRTLTDTQYF. In nucleotides, the CDR3 is TGTGCCAGCAGCCAAGTCCGGACGCTCACAGATACGCAGTATTTT. Drawing the rest from reference TRBV14 and TRBJ2-3, the complete variable domain is EAGVTQFPSHSVIEKGQTVTLRCDPISGHDNLYWYRRVMGKEIKFLLHFVKESKQDESGMPNNRFLAERTGGTYSTLKVQPAELEDSGVYFCASSQVRTLTDTQYFGPGTRLTVL.

This clonotype appeared many times. The chain uses TRBV11-2 and TRBJ1-3, with D unclear. Trimming stripped 3 bases from V and 5 bases from J, with 11 bases between. This CDR3 has 14 residues. CDR1 SGHAT and CDR2 FQNNGV come from the germline V gene. CDR3 DNA sequence: TGTGCCAGCAGCTTTCCGGGGAATAGAAACACCATATATTTT. It yields the protein CASSFPGNRNTIYF.

The sample holds many counts of this clonotype. V and J are TRBV5-1 and TRBJ2-3, with D tentatively TRBD2 (6 bases). With 7 bases removed from V and 5 bases from J, the gap between germline ends came to 14 bases. Germline V gene sequence: CDR1 SGHRS, CDR2 YFSETQ. The CDR3 is 13 residues long. This chain's CDR3 is CASGTYDGDTQYF. The CDR3 DNA reads as TGCGCCAGCGGGACTTACGATGGAGATACGCAGTATTTT.

This clonotype was recorded at least ten times. The rearrangement joins TRBV11-2 to TRBJ1-3; weak D call: TRBD1 (6 bases). The CDR3 is made up of 19 amino acids. Germline V gives CDR1 SGHAT, CDR2 FQNNGV. V was shortened by 4 bases and J by 4 bases, with 26 bases between the two germline ends. The CDR3 region is CASSSGSGFGQGWGNTIYF. The CDR3 DNA follows: TGTGCCAGCAGCTCCGGGTCCGGTTTCGGGCAGGGGTGGGGAAACACCATATATTTT. The complete variable domain, with remaining parts taken from reference TRBV11-2 and TRBJ1-3, reads EAGVAQSPRYKIIEKRQSVAFWCNPISGHATLYWYQQILGQGPKLLIQFQNNGVVDDSQLPKDRFSAERLKGVDSTLKIQPAKLEDSAVYLCASSSGSGFGQGWGNTIYFGEGSWLTVV.

This clonotype was recorded a few times. The rearrangement links TRBV11-3 to TRBJ2-1; the D is unclear. Per the germline V gene, CDR1 is SGHNT and CDR2 is YENEEA. The CDR3 has 16 amino acids. Trimming cost V 2 bases and J 2 bases, with 13 bases left between them. The CDR3 sequence: CASSLRLRPPYNEQFF. The CDR3 DNA follows: TGTGCCAGCAGCTTAAGGTTACGCCCCCCCTACAATGAGCAGTTCTTC.

This clonotype showed up many times. This chain uses TRBV20-1 with TRBJ1-2, with D perhaps matching TRBD1 (6 bases). Trimming took off 5 bases at V and 6 bases at J, with 13 bases between the two ends. CDR3 length: 12 residues. The germline gives CDR1 DFQATT, CDR2 SNEGSKA (reference sequence). The CDR3 reads CSAGQRVDGYTF. The CDR3 DNA sequence: TGCAGTGCTGGACAGAGGGTCGATGGCTACACCTTC.

Notes on this clonotype: A read error may explain this, as a much larger clone is one base away. J is TRBJ2-7 and V is TRBV20-1, with no clear D. The CDR3 consists of 11 residues. Germline CDR1 reads DFQATT; CDR2 reads SNEGSKA (reference sequence). CDR3 residues: CSATGIHERYF. In DNA, the CDR3 is TGCAGTGCTACCGGTATCCACGAGCGGTACTTC.

This clonotype appeared a single time. This may stem from a read error, because a much larger clone lies one nucleotide away. This chain uses TRBV28 with TRBJ1-1; 10 nucleotides match TRBD1. J lost 5 bases, V lost 3 bases, and 6 bases had no gene match. Germline V gene data show CDR1 as MDHEN and CDR2 as SYDVKM. The CDR3 contains 15 residues. The CDR3 DNA is TGTGCCAGCAGTTTTTGGGACAGGGGAAAAACTGAAGCTTTCTTT. Residues: CASSFWDRGKTEAFF. The variable domain in full, with the rest retrieved from reference TRBV28 and TRBJ1-1, is DVKVTQSSRYLVKRTGEKVFLECVQDMDHENMFWYRQDPGLGLRLIYFSYDVKMKEKGDIPEGYSVSREKKERFSLILESASTNQTSMYLCASSFWDRGKTEAFFGQGTRLTVV.

The sample holds many counts of this clonotype. J is TRBJ2-5 and V is TRBV7-2, with D perhaps being TRBD1 or TRBD2 (5 bases each). The V end was cut by 1 base, the J end by 0 bases, with 12 bases between. Germline V gene sequence: CDR1 SGHTA, CDR2 FQGNSA. The CDR3 has 16 amino acids. Here the CDR3 reads CASSLVGTAYQETQYF. The CDR3 DNA reads as TGTGCCAGCAGCTTAGTCGGGACGGCTTACCAAGAGACCCAGTACTTC.